This T cell receptor beta chain derives from a study of blood T cell repertoires in COVID-19. Study overall: The origin of the acute and convalescent COVID-19 samples was the United States, Italy and Spain. T cells, B-cell-depleted T cells, or PBMCs provided the cDNA or gDNA that served as material.

The CDR3 runs 13 residues. From germline, CDR1 is MNHEY and CDR2 SMNVEV (reference sequence). V lost 3 bases and J 2 bases, leaving 8 bases between the germline ends. Per the study methods: Reference gene primer amplification in the assay estimated nucleated cell counts. Clones were read by immunoSEQ multiplex PCR, and TCRdb kept only the in-frame ones, dropping some. The DNA gave D and trimming, while V, J and clone size come from that table. The table has over 100,000 clones, roughly 80% seen once; the top ten hold about 18%. Sequencing was performed on peripheral blood. This receptor was taken from a woman between 55 and 75 years old with acute or convalescent COVID-19. The chain recombines TRBV27 with TRBJ2-7; D gene unclear. The CDR3 protein is CASSFGRTYEQYF. CDR3 DNA sequence: TGTGCCAGCAGTTTTGGCAGGACCTACGAGCAGTACTTC.